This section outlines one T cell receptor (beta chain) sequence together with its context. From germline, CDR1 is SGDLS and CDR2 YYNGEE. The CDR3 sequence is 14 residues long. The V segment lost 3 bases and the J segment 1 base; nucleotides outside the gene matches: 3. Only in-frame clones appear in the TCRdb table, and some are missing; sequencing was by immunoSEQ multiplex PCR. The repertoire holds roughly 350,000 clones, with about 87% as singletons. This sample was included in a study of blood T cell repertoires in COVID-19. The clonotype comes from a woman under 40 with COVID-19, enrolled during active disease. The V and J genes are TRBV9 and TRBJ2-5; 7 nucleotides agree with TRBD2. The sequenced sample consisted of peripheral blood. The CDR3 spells CASSAIAGQETQYF. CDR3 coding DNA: TGTGCCAGCAGCGCGATAGCGGGCCAAGAGACCCAGTACTTC. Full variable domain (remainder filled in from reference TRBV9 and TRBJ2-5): DSGVTQTPKHLITATGQRVTLRCSPRSGDLSVYWYQQSLDQGLQFLIQYYNGEERAKGNILERFSAQQFPDLHSELNLSSLELGDSALYFCASSAIAGQETQYFGPGTRLLVL.